Listed below are T cell receptor beta chains from one sample, sequenced in a study of shared clonotypes between healthy human individuals. The assay was immunoSEQ multiplex PCR, and TCRdb's table has in-frame clones only and misses some. The sample carries millions of clones, over 85% recorded once. Sequenced input: naive CD4+ T cells sorted from blood. The origin of the receptors is a man aged 18 to 35 in good health. Both conserved end residues are trimmed from each CDR3. Clone size is shown for a subset of rows, as once, few, many or a class of expanded clone.

cdr3_aa j_call clone_size v_call
ASSEREPYEQY TRBJ2-7 NA TRBV2
ASNKQPGLARETQY TRBJ2-5 NA TRBV6-6
ASRVAGEQY TRBJ2-7 NA TRBV2
ASSLTGFGSPEAF TRBJ1-1 NA TRBV5-4
ASTPTGLTNTGELF TRBJ2-2 NA TRBV5-6
ASSQGDEGSSYNSPLH TRBJ1-6 NA TRBV4-1
SVTQGAEAF TRBJ1-1 NA TRBV20-1
ASSTAGGPGELF TRBJ2-2 NA TRBV7-9
ASRKGGGTFTDTQY TRBJ2-3 NA TRBV7-2
ASSYTQNRGLEGYT TRBJ1-2 NA TRBV6-5
ASKRNRDTMLDTQY TRBJ2-3 NA TRBV19
ASSSAGTGPRNEKLF TRBJ1-4 NA TRBV7-9
ASSLVSYEQY TRBJ2-7 NA TRBV5-5
SAINEVRYT TRBJ1-2 NA TRBV20-1
ASSEAGSYGYT TRBJ1-2 NA TRBV6-1
ASSTLLRNQPQH TRBJ1-5 NA TRBV19
ASRGLAGVNEQF TRBJ2-1 once TRBV2
ASSLISPTGLLF TRBJ1-4 once TRBV28
ASSIRGVSSYEQY TRBJ2-7 NA TRBV5-6
ASRTGYAYEQY TRBJ2-7 NA TRBV6-5
ASSTAFGLGGTYT TRBJ1-2 once TRBV28
ASTSWTRADSPLH TRBJ1-6 NA TRBV28
ASSEGLGSPLH TRBJ1-6 NA TRBV7-2
ASSLRLANQPQH TRBJ1-5 NA TRBV5-6
ASSSRLTGFDTEAF TRBJ1-1 once TRBV11-2
SASPRDSQF TRBJ2-1 NA TRBV20-1
ASSEALGSSGNTIY TRBJ1-3 NA TRBV6-1
ASMRDNEQF TRBJ2-1 NA TRBV6-5